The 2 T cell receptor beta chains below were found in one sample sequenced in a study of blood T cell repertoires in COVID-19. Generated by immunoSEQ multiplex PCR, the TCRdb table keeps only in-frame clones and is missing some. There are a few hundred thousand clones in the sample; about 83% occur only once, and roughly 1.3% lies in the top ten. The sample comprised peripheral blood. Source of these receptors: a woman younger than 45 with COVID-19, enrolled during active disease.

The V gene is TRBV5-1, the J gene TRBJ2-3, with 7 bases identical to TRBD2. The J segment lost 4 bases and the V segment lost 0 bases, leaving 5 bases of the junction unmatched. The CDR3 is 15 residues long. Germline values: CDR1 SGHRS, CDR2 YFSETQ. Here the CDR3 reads CASSLVGGSADTQYF. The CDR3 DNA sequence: TGCGCCAGCAGCTTGGTGGGCGGGAGTGCAGATACGCAGTATTTT.

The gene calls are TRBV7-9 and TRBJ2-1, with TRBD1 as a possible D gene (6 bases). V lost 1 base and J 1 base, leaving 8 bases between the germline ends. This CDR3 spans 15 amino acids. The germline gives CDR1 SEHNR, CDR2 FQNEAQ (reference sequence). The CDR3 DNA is TGTGCCAGCAGCTTAGAGGGGACATCCTACAATGAGCAGTTCTTC. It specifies CASSLEGTSYNEQFF.